This T cell receptor beta chain was recovered during a study of blood T cell repertoires in COVID-19. Study at large: Nucleic acid was either cDNA or gDNA, and it came from T cells, B-cell-depleted T cells, or PBMCs.

This clone was found once. Authors' methods: Amplification of reference gene primers was used by the study to estimate nucleated cell counts. The assay was immunoSEQ multiplex PCR, and TCRdb's table has in-frame clones only and misses some. V, J and clone size are those of that table, while D and trimming were read from the DNA. The sample gives 150,000 to 200,000 clones, roughly 86% of which show up once; less than 3.5% is in the top ten. The CDR3 contains 16 residues. Germline V gene sequence: CDR1 SEHNR, CDR2 FQNEAQ (reference sequence). Trimming removed 4 bases from V and 2 bases from J; junction bases left unmatched: 11.

The clonotype was recovered from a woman in her twenties or thirties with active or convalescent COVID-19. The specimen sequenced was peripheral blood. The chain recombines TRBV7-9 with TRBJ2-7; 7 nucleotides agree with TRBD2. CDR3 loop: CASSSPFAGETYEQYF. CDR3 nucleotides: TGTGCCAGCAGCTCCCCGTTTGCGGGAGAAACCTACGAGCAGTACTTC.